This T cell receptor beta chain was retrieved from a study of blood T cells in healthy people across ages. Healthy Russian Caucasian donors spanned ages about 6 to 100 years. Each donor supplied roughly 9.1 milliliters of peripheral blood. A second PCR of about 7 to 12 cycles used a sample-barcoded 5' primer and a J-beta primer mix. Sequencing recovered at least 3 million CDR3-containing paired-end reads from each sample. TCRdb re-analysed the 5' RACE reads in MiXCR, keeping a single row per CDR3 protein. Of some 1.4 million distinct CDR3 sequences in the sample, approximately 42% were seen once. V was shortened by 0 bases and J by 7 bases, with 18 bases between the two germline ends. The germline CDR1 and CDR2 sequences are DFQATT and SNEGSKA (reference sequence). The CDR3 sequence is 15 residues long.

V usage is TRBV20-1 and J usage is TRBJ1-1; D not certain. The sequence was obtained from a woman between 18 and 29 years old in good health. The sample consisted of blood. The CDR3 bases are TGCAGTGCTAGAGACCAAACCAGTGGGATCGGTGAAGCTTTCTTT. Its translation: CSARDQTSGIGEAFF.